A single sample is the source of the 27 T cell receptor beta chains below, sequenced in a study of CD8+ T cells in alopecia areata. Reverse transcription of extracted RNA yielded cDNA, which provided the sequencing template. Produced via immunoSEQ multiplex PCR; TCRdb's table is partial and in-frame only. The sample yields 200,000 to 250,000 clones, 57% seen once. The sample consisted of CD4+ T cells sorted from blood, taken at week 0. These receptors all stem from a human donor with alopecia areata.

The chain has TRBV5-1 and TRBJ2-1; D is ambiguous. The germline gives CDR1 SGHRS, CDR2 YFSETQ. Trimming left V 7 bases short and J 5 bases short, with 16 bases between. CDR3 length: 14 amino acids. The CDR3 DNA is TGCGCCAGCTCCCTGCCGCAAGGAGACAATGAGCAGTTCTTC. The encoded protein is CASSLPQGDNEQFF.

This chain joins TRBV27 and TRBJ2-7; unclear D gene. This CDR3 contains 11 residues. V lost 5 bases to trimming and J lost 0 bases, with 2 bases between them. From germline, CDR1 is MNHEY and CDR2 SMNVEV (reference sequence). DNA of the CDR3: TGTGCCAGCAGTCACTCCTACGAGCAGTACTTC. Translation: CASSHSYEQYF.

This sequence joins TRBV6-5 and TRBJ1-2, with D uncertain. Trimming stripped 4 bases from V and 6 bases from J, with 15 bases between. The CDR3 sequence is 14 residues long. Germline V gives CDR1 MNHEY, CDR2 SVGAGI. CDR3 sequence: CASSSSGRSDGYTF. The DNA of the CDR3 is TGTGCCAGCAGTTCCTCTGGCAGGTCCGATGGCTACACCTTC.

This chain connects TRBV28 to TRBJ2-7, with no clear D. Germline CDR1 is MDHEN and CDR2 is SYDVKM. The length of the CDR3 is 17 residues. The V and J ends lost 5 bases and 2 bases respectively, with 22 bases between them. Here the CDR3 reads CASSPPLGQSSTYEQYF. The CDR3 DNA sequence: TGTGCCAGCAGTCCACCTTTAGGCCAGAGTTCTACCTACGAGCAGTACTTC.

In this sample, this clone turned up a few times. The rearrangement links TRBV27 to TRBJ2-3; 7 positions agree with TRBD2. The V gene's germline CDR1 is MNHEY and CDR2 SMNVEV (reference sequence). This CDR3 region has 15 residues. The junction had 6 bases not matched to a gene; V was cut back by 2 bases and J by 4 bases. DNA for the CDR3: TGTGCCAGCAGTTTAGTGGACGGGAGGTCAGATACGCAGTATTTT. Amino acid sequence: CASSLVDGRSDTQYF.

V is TRBV6-6 and J is TRBJ2-2; D is unresolved. CDR3 length: 13 residues. Germline values: CDR1 MNHNY, CDR2 SVGAGI (reference sequence). V dropped 6 bases and J dropped 4 bases, with 9 bases sitting between them. The CDR3 sequence is CASRPLLTGELFF. In nucleotides, the CDR3 is TGTGCCAGCAGACCTTTACTCACCGGGGAGCTGTTTTTT.

The V gene is TRBV6-5, the J gene TRBJ1-1; TRBD1 might be the D (5 bases). The CDR3 contains 14 residues. Trimming took 3 bases from V and 7 from J, leaving 15 bases between them. Per germline, CDR1 MNHEY and CDR2 SVGAGI. The CDR3 loop is CASSYRQGTFEAFF. CDR3 sequence (DNA): TGTGCCAGCAGTTATCGACAAGGGACTTTTGAAGCTTTCTTT.

The CDR3 coding sequence is TGCAGCGTTGCACAGTGGGGAACCAATGAGCAGTTCTTC. Translating it yields CSVAQWGTNEQFF. V is TRBV29-1 and J is TRBJ2-1; D not resolved. The CDR3 loop spans 13 amino acids. Germline-derived CDR1 and CDR2 are SQVTM and ANQGSEA. V was trimmed by 4 bases and J by 6 bases, leaving 13 bases between them.

This chain joins TRBV29-1 and TRBJ1-2; TRBD1 agrees at 9 bases. CDR3 size: 14 residues. The ends lost 7 bases at V and 3 bases at J; junction bases unmatched: 9. The germline CDR1 and CDR2 sequences are SQVTM and ANQGSEA. The CDR3 here is CSAPRTGDYYGYTF. In nucleotides, the CDR3 is TGCAGCGCCCCTCGGACAGGGGATTACTATGGCTACACCTTC.

This chain links TRBV10-2 with TRBJ2-5, with D perhaps TRBD1 or TRBD2 (5 bases each). Trimming stripped 5 bases from V and 4 bases from J, with 11 bases between. The CDR3 spans 13 residues. Germline V gene lookup returns CDR1 WSHSY and CDR2 SAAADI. In nucleotides, the CDR3 is TGCGCCAGCAGTTCCCAGGGACGAGAGACCCAGTACTTC. Amino acid sequence: CASSSQGRETQYF.

This clone has only one observation. This chain links TRBV2 with TRBJ2-2; no definite D call. The CDR3 length is 16 residues. Per the germline V gene, CDR1 is SNHLY and CDR2 is FYNNEI. V was trimmed by 4 bases and J by 5 bases, leaving 17 bases between them. The CDR3 nucleotides read TGTGCCAGCAGTGTTCGGCCCACGGGTGGTACCGGGGAGCTGTTTTTT. This codes for CASSVRPTGGTGELFF.

This clone showed up just a few times. The V gene is TRBV30, the J gene TRBJ2-1, with TRBD2 matching 15 bases. CDR1 and CDR2 from the germline V gene are GTSNPN and SVGIG (reference sequence). V trimming: 3 bases; J trimming: 8 bases; junction bases outside the gene matches: 5. This CDR3 spans 15 amino acids. Here the CDR3 reads CAWSVGLAGGDEQFF. The CDR3 nucleotides are TGTGCCTGGAGCGTTGGACTAGCGGGAGGGGATGAGCAGTTCTTC.

This chain's CDR3 is CASSSRRNQPQHF. The CDR3 bases are TGTGCCAGCAGTTCAAGACGGAATCAGCCCCAGCATTTT. The chain couples TRBV27 to TRBJ1-5; D unclear. V lost 4 bases to trimming and J lost 4 bases, with 8 bases between them. From germline, CDR1 is MNHEY and CDR2 SMNVEV (reference sequence). The CDR3 contains 13 residues.

This clone was seen repeatedly, ten times or more. The genes are TRBV30 and TRBJ2-2; D remains unclear. Germline V gives CDR1 GTSNPN, CDR2 SVGIG (reference sequence). Trimming shortened V by 3 bases and J by 1 base, and 9 bases separated the two germline ends. The CDR3 covers 14 residues. The CDR3 protein is CAWSKAVNTGELFF. DNA for the CDR3: TGTGCCTGGAGCAAGGCGGTGAACACCGGGGAGCTGTTTTTT. Supplemented by reference TRBV30 and TRBJ2-2, the full variable domain reads SQTIHQWPATLVQPVGSPLSLECTVEGTSNPNLYWYRQAAGRGLQLLFYSVGIGQISSEVPQNLSASRPQDRQFILSSKKLLLSDSGFYLCAWSKAVNTGELFFGEGSRLTVL.

The chain combines TRBV5-6 with TRBJ2-7; D uncertain. V was shortened by 3 bases and J by 0 bases, with 1 base between the two germline ends. Germline V gives CDR1 SGHDT, CDR2 YYEEEE. The CDR3 is 11 amino acids. The CDR3 DNA follows: TGTGCCAGCAGCTCCTCCTACGAGCAGTACTTC. It encodes CASSSSYEQYF.

This clone was counted only a few times. The genes are TRBV29-1 and TRBJ2-1, with 12 nucleotides matching TRBD2. The length of the CDR3 is 14 residues. Germline CDR1 reads SQVTM; CDR2 reads ANQGSEA. V gave up 8 bases and J gave up 6 bases; unmatched junction bases: 8. The CDR3 bases are TGCAGCACCAGCCGACTAGCGGGAGTCAATGAGCAGTTCTTC. It codes for CSTSRLAGVNEQFF.

Written as DNA, the CDR3 is TGTGCCAGCTCACCATCCCGGGGGGCCGACACCTTC. Translation gives CASSPSRGADTF. The V and J genes are TRBV18 and TRBJ1-2, with TRBD1 as a possible D gene (6 bases). Trimming cost V 2 bases and J 12 bases, with 13 bases left between them. The CDR3 is 12 amino acids. The germline V gene encodes CDR1 KGHSH and CDR2 LQKENI.

This clone was observed at least ten times. The rearrangement joins TRBV7-2 to TRBJ2-1; D gene ambiguous. CDR1 is SGHTA, CDR2 FQGNSA, per germline. The CDR3 covers 13 residues. With 5 bases removed from V and 5 bases from J, the gap between germline ends came to 10 bases. CDR3 region: CASSPYVDNEQFF. The DNA of the CDR3 is TGTGCCAGCAGCCCCTATGTAGACAATGAGCAGTTCTTC.

The rearrangement joins TRBV9 to TRBJ1-3, with D maybe TRBD1 (5 bases). The CDR3 sequence is 15 residues long. Per the germline V gene, CDR1 is SGDLS and CDR2 is YYNGEE. Trimming took 1 base from V and 0 from J, leaving 8 bases between them. CDR3 DNA: TGTGCCAGCAGCGTATCAGGGACCTCTGGAAACACCATATATTTT. Residues: CASSVSGTSGNTIYF.

The chain is built from TRBV5-4 and TRBJ1-1; no definite D call. Germline CDR1 and CDR2: SGHNT and YYREEE (reference sequence). The CDR3 totals 15 residues. V was cut by 3 bases and J by 5 bases, with 17 bases left in between. The CDR3 coding sequence is TGTGCCAGCAGCTATATCCCCCGGAAAGGGACTGAAGCTTTCTTT. Translation: CASSYIPRKGTEAFF.

This chain connects TRBV5-4 to TRBJ2-6; a weak D match, TRBD2 (6 bases). CDR1 SGHNT and CDR2 YYREEE come from the germline V gene (reference sequence). The V and J ends lost 4 bases and 2 bases respectively, with 16 bases between them. This CDR3 has 17 residues. CDR3 coding DNA: TGTGCCAGCAGCGCGGGACTGGGGAGCCCTGGGGCCAACGTCCTGACTTTC. Its protein is CASSAGLGSPGANVLTF.

V usage is TRBV18 and J usage is TRBJ1-1, with no clear D. In germline, CDR1 is KGHSH, CDR2 LQKENI. The germline V and J ends were trimmed by 0 bases and 4 bases, with 12 bases remaining between them. This CDR3 contains 15 residues. Here the CDR3 reads CASSPPSFGVTEAFF. Written as DNA, the CDR3 is TGTGCCAGCTCACCACCGTCCTTCGGGGTCACTGAAGCTTTCTTT.

The rearrangement joins TRBV4-1 to TRBJ1-1; D is ambiguous. Per the germline V gene, CDR1 is MGHRA and CDR2 is YSYEKL. CDR3 length equals 13 residues. Trimming cost V 0 bases and J 9 bases, with 11 bases left between them. The chain's CDR3 is CASSQDRSLKAFF. In nucleotides, the CDR3 is TGCGCCAGCAGCCAAGACCGATCCCTGAAAGCTTTCTTT.

V usage is TRBV11-2 and J usage is TRBJ2-4; tentatively, D is TRBD2 (6 bases). The V and J ends lost 2 bases and 0 bases respectively, with 14 bases between them. Looked up from germline, CDR1 is SGHAT and CDR2 is FQNNGV. The CDR3 loop spans 17 amino acids. The CDR3 coding sequence is TGTGCCAGCAGCTTAATTCGGGGGAAGCTAGCCAAAAACATTCAGTACTTC. It specifies CASSLIRGKLAKNIQYF. Together with reference TRBV11-2 and TRBJ2-4, the CDR3 gives the full variable domain: EAGVAQSPRYKIIEKRQSVAFWCNPISGHATLYWYQQILGQGPKLLIQFQNNGVVDDSQLPKDRFSAERLKGVDSTLKIQPAKLEDSAVYLCASSLIRGKLAKNIQYFGAGTRLSVL.

V gene TRBV15 combines with J gene TRBJ1-5, with no clear D. CDR1 is LNHNV, CDR2 YYDKDF, per germline (reference sequence). Trimming removed 3 bases from V and 3 bases from J, with 9 bases in between. The CDR3 has 14 amino acids. The CDR3, as DNA: TGTGCCACCAGCAGCTCCGGATTCAATCAGCCCCAGCATTTT. It yields the protein CATSSSGFNQPQHF.

CDR3: CSAFAGQGSTNYGYTF. CDR3 DNA sequence: TGCAGCGCCTTCGCGGGACAGGGATCCACTAACTATGGCTACACCTTC. The chain carries TRBV29-1 and TRBJ1-2, with 9 bases identical to TRBD1. CDR1 is SQVTM, CDR2 ANQGSEA, per germline. The length of the CDR3 is 16 residues. V lost 7 bases, J lost 0 bases, and 12 bases stayed unmatched.

This clone was seen more than once but under ten times. The chain links TRBV7-9 to TRBJ1-5, with D uncertain. Germline loops: CDR1 SEHNR, CDR2 FQNEAQ (reference sequence). The ends were cut back, 0 bases at V and 6 bases at J, with 9 bases in the middle. There are 14 residues in the CDR3. The CDR3 coding sequence is TGTGCCAGCAGCTTAGCAGCGGTCGGTCAGCCCCAGCATTTT. As protein: CASSLAAVGQPQHF.